One sample yielded the 32 T cell receptor beta chains listed below, sequenced in a study of blood T cell repertoires in COVID-19. Sequencing used immunoSEQ multiplex PCR; TCRdb keeps in-frame clones, though not all of them. Of about 200,000 clones listed, approximately 85% are singletons. Sequenced sample: peripheral blood. The receptor set was obtained from a woman between 65 and 79 years old with COVID-19, enrolled during active disease.

The chain recombines TRBV9 with TRBJ1-1; tentative D call: TRBD1 (5 bases). Germline CDR1 is SGDLS and CDR2 is YYNGEE. The germline V and J ends were trimmed by 4 bases and 6 bases, with 19 bases remaining between them. CDR3 length: 15 residues. CDR3 bases: TGTGCCAGCAGCCCGAACAGGCGAGAGCACGCTGAAGCTTTCTTT. It encodes CASSPNRREHAEAFF.

The chain links TRBV18 to TRBJ1-1, with D uncertain. Trimming stripped 2 bases from V and 5 bases from J, with 6 bases between. This CDR3 is 12 amino acids long. Germline loops: CDR1 KGHSH, CDR2 LQKENI. The CDR3 here is CASSPTRTEAFF. The CDR3 region has the DNA TGTGCCAGCTCACCAACGCGGACTGAAGCTTTCTTT.

The chain joins TRBV6-5 to TRBJ1-3; D is ambiguous. Germline assignment: CDR1 MNHEY and CDR2 SVGAGI. CDR3 length: 15 amino acids. V lost 6 bases and J lost 0, with 12 bases in between. In nucleotides, the CDR3 is TGTGCCAGCAGCAGCAGTTGGAGCTCTGGAAACACCATATATTTT. It codes for CASSSSWSSGNTIYF.

The V and J genes are TRBV28 and TRBJ2-2; 7 positions agree with TRBD1. The CDR3 is 14 amino acids. CDR1 and CDR2 from the germline V gene are MDHEN and SYDVKM. Trimming at V came to 5 bases and at J to 3 bases, leaving 3 bases not matched to a gene. CDR3 loop: CASSEGGDTGELFF. The CDR3, as DNA: TGTGCCAGCAGTGAAGGGGGCGACACCGGGGAGCTGTTTTTT.

The V and J genes are TRBV7-3 and TRBJ1-1; 11 bases are a match to TRBD1. The trim removed 5 bases at V and 0 bases at J, leaving 11 bases unmatched. The CDR3 totals 18 residues. In germline, CDR1 is SGHTA, CDR2 FQGTGA. The CDR3 DNA reads as TGTGCCAGCAGCCCCAGGACAGGGGGCGTTAGATTGAACACTGAAGCTTTCTTT. Translated: CASSPRTGGVRLNTEAFF.

The genes are TRBV6-2 or TRBV6-3 and TRBJ1-5, with D unclear. Trimming removed 4 bases at V and 6 bases at J, with 13 bases between. Per germline, CDR1 MNHEY and CDR2 SVGEGT. CDR3 size: 14 residues. The CDR3 DNA follows: TGTGCCAGCAGTTTAGACACCAGCGGTCAGCCCCAGCATTTT. Amino acid sequence: CASSLDTSGQPQHF.

The chain joins TRBV6-4 to TRBJ1-2, with 9 bases lining up with TRBD1. With 6 bases clipped from V and 3 bases from J, the junction kept 5 bases outside the gene matches. Germline loops: CDR1 MRHNA, CDR2 SNTAGT. CDR3 length equals 14 residues. The CDR3 is CASRPGTGYYGYTF. CDR3 nucleotides: TGTGCCAGCAGACCCGGGACAGGGTACTATGGCTACACCTTC.

The rearrangement joins TRBV7-2 to TRBJ1-2; TRBD1 agrees at 8 bases. This CDR3 region has 15 residues. The V gene's germline CDR1 is SGHTA and CDR2 FQGNSA. Losses at the gene ends were 1 base for V and 8 bases for J; bases not matched to a gene: 9. The CDR3 region has the DNA TGTGCCAGCAGCTTAGTAAGTCAGGGGGCGAACGGCTACACCTTC. Encoded protein: CASSLVSQGANGYTF.

This chain joins TRBV2 and TRBJ1-1, with D possibly TRBD1 on 6 matching bases. Germline V gene data show CDR1 as SNHLY and CDR2 as FYNNEI. With 6 bases removed from V and 4 bases from J, the gap between germline ends came to 15 bases. The CDR3 loop spans 14 amino acids. The CDR3 spells CASSTGQTATEAFF. The CDR3 bases are TGTGCCAGCAGCACTGGACAGACAGCCACTGAAGCTTTCTTT.

J is TRBJ2-2 and V is TRBV4-3, with 8 bases matching TRBD2. The CDR3 extends over 17 amino acids. The trim removed 3 bases at V and 1 base at J, leaving 7 bases unmatched. Germline values: CDR1 LGHNA, CDR2 YSLEER. CDR3 sequence reads: CASSHPPGGMNTGELFF. The CDR3 DNA is TGCGCCAGCAGCCACCCCCCGGGGGGGATGAACACCGGGGAGCTGTTTTTT.

V usage is TRBV7-2 and J usage is TRBJ1-2; weak D call: TRBD1 (5 bases). CDR3 length: 15 residues. Trimming stripped 1 base from V and 0 bases from J, with 9 bases between. Germline V gives CDR1 SGHTA, CDR2 FQGNSA. CDR3 DNA: TGTGCCAGCAGCTTAGGGACACCCCCTAACTATGGCTACACCTTC. Protein: CASSLGTPPNYGYTF.

This clone came up a few times. V usage is TRBV6-5 and J usage is TRBJ2-7, with 8 bases identical to TRBD1. The CDR3 covers 13 residues. In germline, CDR1 is MNHEY, CDR2 SVGAGI. After removal of 7 bases from V and 3 bases from J, the junction contained 5 bases not matched to a gene. Here the CDR3 DNA reads TGTGCCAGCATCCCAGGGGGCATCTACGAGCAGTACTTC. This encodes CASIPGGIYEQYF.

V usage is TRBV18 and J usage is TRBJ2-7, with 11 bases matching TRBD2. Germline V gene lookup returns CDR1 KGHSH and CDR2 LQKENI. V gave up 5 bases and J gave up 3 bases; unmatched junction bases: 9. This CDR3 has 16 amino acids. The CDR3 sequence: CASSSDIAGGSYEQYF. CDR3 nucleotide sequence: TGTGCCAGCTCATCCGATATAGCGGGGGGGAGCTACGAGCAGTACTTC.

V usage is TRBV4-3 and J usage is TRBJ1-2; tentatively, D is TRBD1 (5 bases). The length of the CDR3 is 15 residues. Germline V CDR1 and CDR2: LGHNA, YSLEER. Trimming cost V 4 bases and J 2 bases, with 14 bases left between them. DNA for the CDR3: TGCGCCAGCAGCCCAGGAGACAGAATCAACTATGGCTACACCTTC. Amino acid sequence: CASSPGDRINYGYTF.

Only one count was recorded for this clone. This CDR3 is CASSAPGYNEQFF. CDR3 nucleotides: TGTGCCAGCAGTGCGCCAGGGTACAATGAGCAGTTCTTC. The rearrangement joins TRBV25-1 to TRBJ2-1, with TRBD1 as a possible D gene (5 bases). Between the trimmed V and J ends, which lost 4 bases and 4 bases, there was a span of 8 bases. Germline-derived CDR1 and CDR2 are MGHDK and SYGVNS. This CDR3 has 13 amino acids.

Concerning this clone itself: The DNA is omitted, as the CDR3 cannot be located on it reliably, and the CDR3 follows TCRdb's listing. The rearrangement uses TRBV5-1 and TRBJ1-2; TRBD1, the D gene given by the table, was not confirmed from the DNA. Looked up from germline, CDR1 is SGHRS and CDR2 is YFSETQ. The CDR3 adds up to 20 amino acids, both ends counted. CDR3 residues: CASSPTQGHYMATPSNGYTF.

The V and J genes are TRBV19 and TRBJ1-5, with D unclear. V was shortened by 3 bases and J by 2 bases, with 14 bases between the two germline ends. Germline V gives CDR1 LNHDA, CDR2 SQIVND (reference sequence). There are 16 residues in the CDR3. This chain's CDR3 is CASSIYALGGNQPQHF. The CDR3 DNA sequence: TGTGCCAGTAGTATCTATGCCCTTGGAGGCAATCAGCCCCAGCATTTT.

The chain is built from TRBV7-8 and TRBJ1-1, with 8 bases aligning to TRBD1. CDR3 length equals 16 residues. Germline trimming cut 4 bases from V and 0 bases from J; bases unmatched to any gene: 7. Germline assignment: CDR1 SGHVS and CDR2 FQNEAQ. CDR3 bases: TGTGCCAGCAGCTATACAGGGGGTACCATGAACACTGAAGCTTTCTTT. It specifies CASSYTGGTMNTEAFF.

This clone has a single count. V usage is TRBV7-9 and J usage is TRBJ1-3; possible D gene TRBD1, 5 bases. Trimming left V 5 bases short and J 0 bases short, with 14 bases between. Germline CDR1 SEHNR, CDR2 FQNEAQ (reference sequence). This CDR3 is 16 amino acids long. The CDR3 protein is CASSPKGAFSGNTIYF. The CDR3 nucleotides read TGTGCCAGCAGCCCGAAAGGGGCCTTCTCTGGAAACACCATATATTTT.

The chain combines TRBV7-3 with TRBJ2-3; 12 nucleotides agree with TRBD2. CDR1 SGHTA and CDR2 FQGTGA come from the germline V gene. J was trimmed by 1 base and V by 5 bases; bases with no gene match: 4. The length of the CDR3 is 16 residues. The CDR3 region is CASSPLAGGGTDTQYF. The CDR3 DNA sequence: TGTGCCAGCAGCCCGCTAGCGGGGGGGGGCACAGATACGCAGTATTTT.

V gene TRBV19 combines with J gene TRBJ1-1, with D hard to call. Trimming pared 5 bases from V and 3 bases from J, leaving 7 bases between. The CDR3 contains 12 residues. CDR1 is LNHDA, CDR2 SQIVND, per germline (reference sequence). CDR3 residues: CASSQRDTEAFF. The CDR3 nucleotides read TGTGCCAGTAGTCAACGGGACACTGAAGCTTTCTTT.

This clone is a singleton in its sample. CDR3 amino acids: CASSGGQENTEAFF. For the CDR3, the DNA is TGTGCCAGCAGCGGGGGACAGGAGAACACTGAAGCTTTCTTT. The chain is built from TRBV7-2 and TRBJ1-1; 8 bases align to TRBD1. CDR1 is SGHTA, CDR2 FQGNSA, per germline. The ends lost 5 bases at V and 1 base at J; junction bases unmatched: 3. CDR3 length: 14 amino acids.

This chain links TRBV19 with TRBJ2-5; 11 positions match TRBD1. Germline CDR1 and CDR2: LNHDA and SQIVND (reference sequence). J gave up 4 bases and V 3 bases, and 1 base lay outside the gene matches. This CDR3 has 14 residues. DNA for the CDR3: TGTGCCAGTAGTATGGGACAGGGGGGAGAGACCCAGTACTTC. This encodes CASSMGQGGETQYF.

This clone was observed a few times. This chain links TRBV7-6 with TRBJ1-4; 11 bases match TRBD1. After removal of 5 bases from V and 3 bases from J, the junction contained 11 bases not matched to a gene. From germline, CDR1 is SGHVS and CDR2 FNYEAQ. The CDR3 has 18 residues. CDR3 nucleotides: TGTGCCAGCAGCCTAGGTGGACAGGGGGCTTTGGCTAATGAAAAACTGTTTTTT. This sequence encodes CASSLGGQGALANEKLFF.

V usage is TRBV6-6 and J usage is TRBJ1-1; 9 bases align to TRBD1. The CDR3 consists of 16 residues. The J segment lost 0 bases and the V segment lost 6 bases, leaving 8 bases of the junction unmatched. CDR1 is MNHNY and CDR2 is SVGAGI in the germline V gene (reference sequence). This chain's CDR3 is CASSPTDRGMNTEAFF. CDR3 nucleotide sequence: TGTGCCAGCAGCCCCACGGACAGGGGAATGAACACTGAAGCTTTCTTT.

This chain links TRBV6-1 with TRBJ1-1, with TRBD1 as a possible D gene (5 bases). The CDR3 sequence is 14 residues long. Germline values: CDR1 MNHNS, CDR2 SASEGT. Trimming pared 3 bases from V and 0 bases from J, leaving 8 bases between. CDR3 sequence: CASSEGGVNTEAFF. The CDR3 nucleotides read TGTGCCAGCAGTGAGGGGGGTGTGAACACTGAAGCTTTCTTT.

This clone appeared a single time. This sequence joins TRBV7-9 and TRBJ1-2; D gene uncertain. The CDR3 covers 12 residues. V was shortened by 5 bases and J by 7 bases, with 11 bases between the two germline ends. Germline V CDR1 and CDR2: SEHNR, FQNEAQ (reference sequence). The CDR3 DNA reads TGTGCCAGCAGCCCTGAGTATCCTGGCTACACCTTC. It translates to CASSPEYPGYTF.

The genes are TRBV7-3 and TRBJ2-3, with D tentatively TRBD1 (6 bases). The germline gives CDR1 SGHTA, CDR2 FQGTGA. This CDR3 comprises 13 residues. Trimming pared 1 base from V and 5 bases from J, leaving 7 bases between. The CDR3 DNA sequence: TGTGCCAGCAGCTTAATCAGGGGAGATACGCAGTATTTT. Protein sequence: CASSLIRGDTQYF.

The chain has TRBV3-1 (or the pseudogene TRBV3-2) and TRBJ1-5, with 8 bases that match TRBD1. Germline V gene sequence: CDR1 LGHDT, CDR2 YNNKEL (reference sequence). The CDR3 has 15 residues. V shed 5 bases and J 2 bases; nucleotides not matched to a gene: 5. The CDR3 DNA is TGTGCCAGCAGCACAGGGGGTTTTCGCAATCAGCCCCAGCATTTT. It codes for CASSTGGFRNQPQHF.

The rearrangement uses TRBV5-1 and TRBJ2-7; 7 bases line up with TRBD2. V shed 4 bases and J 4 bases; nucleotides not matched to a gene: 5. Per the germline V gene, CDR1 is SGHRS and CDR2 is YFSETQ. There are 13 residues in the CDR3. The CDR3 protein is CASSPGGGYEQYF. The CDR3 coding sequence is TGCGCCAGCAGCCCCGGGGGAGGGTACGAGCAGTACTTC.

The chain is built from TRBV7-3 and TRBJ2-3; 7 bases are shared with TRBD1. CDR1 and CDR2 (germline): SGHTA, FQGTGA. Losses at the gene ends were 6 bases for V and 2 bases for J; bases not matched to a gene: 5. This CDR3 region has 14 residues. DNA of the CDR3: TGTGCCAGCAGGTCACAGGGGAACACAGATACGCAGTATTTT. It yields the protein CASRSQGNTDTQYF.

The V and J genes are TRBV10-1 and TRBJ2-7; maybe TRBD1 (5 bases). V was pared by 4 bases and J by 3 bases, with 10 bases between. This CDR3 region has 13 residues. CDR1 is WNHNN and CDR2 is SYGVQD in the germline V gene (reference sequence). The CDR3 DNA reads TGCGCCAGCAGTGCTGACAGTTACTACGAGCAGTACTTC. Translating it yields CASSADSYYEQYF.